Here is one T cell receptor beta chain with its context. This sample is drawn from a study of blood T cell repertoires in COVID-19. Background on the study: Samples came from the United States, Italy and Spain, spanning acute and convalescent COVID-19. Sample material is recorded as cDNA or gDNA derived from T cells, B-cell-depleted T cells, or PBMCs.

With 4 bases clipped from V and 0 bases from J, the junction kept 6 bases outside the gene matches. Germline loops: CDR1 MRHNA, CDR2 SNTAGT. The CDR3 covers 16 residues. In the authors' methods: Amplifying reference gene primers gave estimates of nucleated cell counts. The data were produced by immunoSEQ multiplex PCR, yet TCRdb's version contains in-frame clones alone and is incomplete. V and J calls and clone size are copied from that table; D and trimming were computed from the DNA. The sample lists roughly 64,000 clones; approximately 86% were seen once. Specimen: peripheral blood. The rearrangement links TRBV6-4 to TRBJ1-2; 9 bases agree with TRBD1. This receptor was obtained from a man aged 35-49 years with acute or convalescent COVID-19. This chain's CDR3 is CASSVTGGSSNYGYTF. Here the CDR3 DNA reads TGTGCCAGCAGTGTGACAGGGGGATCCTCTAACTATGGCTACACCTTC.